Following are 18 T cell receptor beta chains from one sample sequenced in a study of shared T cell receptors in the human thymus. Produced via immunoSEQ multiplex PCR; TCRdb's table is partial and in-frame only. The sample lists about 380,000 clones, just under 95% seen once, with 0.015% to 0.02% in the top ten. Sequenced sample: thymocytes. Receptor source: a human donor.

The CDR3 DNA reads TGTGCCTGGAGCCAGGGAGTAGGGCAGCCCCAGCATTTT. As protein: CAWSQGVGQPQHF. J is TRBJ1-5 and V is TRBV30; TRBD1 is a possible D gene (5 bases). CDR1 and CDR2 (germline): GTSNPN, SVGIG (reference sequence). The CDR3 is 13 residues long. V lost 3 bases and J 7 bases, leaving 13 bases between the germline ends.

This clone was observed a single time. The chain couples TRBV7-9 to TRBJ2-1; TRBD2 matches 8 bases. CDR1 SEHNR and CDR2 FQNEAQ come from the germline V gene (reference sequence). This CDR3 region has 13 residues. Trimming took 8 bases from V and 9 from J; bases not matched to a gene: 9. The CDR3 DNA reads as TGTGCCAGCCCTAAAGACGGACTAGCTGAGCAGTTCTTC. Its protein is CASPKDGLAEQFF.

V is TRBV7-2 and J is TRBJ2-3, with D uncertain. This CDR3 has 15 residues. V shed 3 bases and J shed 2 bases, with 12 bases lying between them. Per the germline V gene, CDR1 is SGHTA and CDR2 is FQGNSA. The CDR3 nucleotides read TGTGCCAGCAGCTTCGGTCCCTCTTTCACAGATACGCAGTATTTT. Translating it yields CASSFGPSFTDTQYF.

The CDR3 nucleotides read TGTGCCACCAGCAGAGATATCAAGACGTCGGGTGGCTACACCTTC. Its protein product is CATSRDIKTSGGYTF. The chain employs TRBV15 and TRBJ1-2; D gene unclear. The CDR3 totals 15 residues. Trimming shortened V by 0 bases and J by 7 bases, and 15 bases separated the two germline ends. The germline V gene encodes CDR1 LNHNV and CDR2 YYDKDF (reference sequence).

This sequence joins TRBV28 and TRBJ1-5; D uncertain. The CDR3 covers 13 residues. Germline CDR1 MDHEN, CDR2 SYDVKM. V dropped 7 bases and J dropped 1 base, with 8 bases sitting between them. CDR3 sequence: CASTLLSNQPQHF. CDR3 nucleotides: TGTGCCAGCACCCTTTTGAGCAATCAGCCCCAGCATTTT.

The DNA for the CDR3 is TGTGCCAGCAGCTTAAGGACTAGCGGGAGGGGGAATGAGCAGTTCTTC. Encoded protein: CASSLRTSGRGNEQFF. This chain connects TRBV7-3 to TRBJ2-1; 15 bases are shared with TRBD2. Germline values: CDR1 SGHTA, CDR2 FQGTGA. V was pared by 1 base and J by 7 bases, with 2 bases of the junction left unmatched. The CDR3 contains 16 residues.

CDR3 bases: TGTGCCAGCAGCAAAGCCGGACAGGTTGAAGCTTTCTTT. This gives the protein CASSKAGQVEAFF. V usage is TRBV21-1 and J usage is TRBJ1-1; the table's D call, TRBD1, has no DNA check behind it. TRBV21-1 is assigned pseudogene status. The CDR3 consists of 13 residues.

V usage is TRBV12-5 and J usage is TRBJ1-5; D remains unclear. Germline CDR1 and CDR2: LGHNT and FRNRAP. Deletions cut 2 bases from V and 2 bases from J, with 10 bases between. The CDR3 consists of 15 residues. The CDR3, as DNA: TGTGCTAGTGGTTTGCCCCTCTGTGGCAATCAGCCCCAGCATTTT. This sequence encodes CASGLPLCGNQPQHF.

The rearrangement links TRBV28 to TRBJ1-2, with D possibly matching TRBD1 (5 bases). CDR1 and CDR2 (germline): MDHEN, SYDVKM. The CDR3 spans 16 residues. V lost 2 bases and J 0 bases, leaving 13 bases between the germline ends. The CDR3 DNA reads TGTGCCAGCAGTTTACCCCGCGGGGGGGCTAACTATGGCTACACCTTC. Its translation is CASSLPRGGANYGYTF.

The V gene is TRBV27, the J gene TRBJ1-1; no definite D call. Trimming took 6 bases from V and 1 from J, leaving 12 bases between them. Germline V gene lookup returns CDR1 MNHEY and CDR2 SMNVEV (reference sequence). CDR3 size: 14 residues. Written as DNA, the CDR3 is TGTGCCAGCAGCCCGGGCAGCCCGAACACTGAAGCTTTCTTT. Translation gives CASSPGSPNTEAFF.

V usage is TRBV14 and J usage is TRBJ2-7; possible D gene TRBD2, 5 bases. The V gene's germline CDR1 is SGHDN and CDR2 FVKESK. The CDR3 is made up of 14 amino acids. V dropped 5 bases and J dropped 5 bases, with 16 bases sitting between them. The DNA for the CDR3 is TGTGCCAGCAGCACCCAATCAGCGGCACACGAGCAGTACTTC. Its protein is CASSTQSAAHEQYF.

In its sample, this clone was seen once. The CDR3 DNA is TGTGCCAGCAGTTTAGGGGTACTTCGGGACAGGGGATTCTACGAGCAGTACTTC. This sequence encodes CASSLGVLRDRGFYEQYF. This chain connects TRBV28 to TRBJ2-7; 10 bases line up with TRBD1. Per the germline V gene, CDR1 is MDHEN and CDR2 is SYDVKM. V was pared by 2 bases and J by 3 bases, with 13 bases of the junction left unmatched. The CDR3 spans 18 residues.

The chain is built from TRBV14 and TRBJ2-1; 10 bases match TRBD2. With V trimmed by 0 bases and J by 9 bases, 14 bases remained unmatched. Germline lookup yields CDR1 SGHDN and CDR2 FVKESK. CDR3 length: 18 amino acids. The DNA of the CDR3 is TGTGCCAGCAGCCAAGAATCGAGCGGGAGGGCCGTGGGGGGTGAGCAGTTCTTC. Translated: CASSQESSGRAVGGEQFF.

The chain joins TRBV10-3 to TRBJ2-5; 10 nucleotides match TRBD1. The V gene's germline CDR1 is ENHRY and CDR2 SYGVKD. The CDR3 runs to 15 residues. With 6 bases clipped from V and 4 bases from J, the junction kept 8 bases outside the gene matches. CDR3 sequence: CAISVPGQGRETQYF. DNA for the CDR3: TGTGCCATCAGCGTTCCGGGACAGGGGAGAGAGACCCAGTACTTC.

The CDR3 region has the DNA TGTGCCAGCAGCTTTAACGTTAGCGGGAGGGTCTCCTACGAGCAGTACTTC. It yields the protein CASSFNVSGRVSYEQYF. This chain uses TRBV5-5 with TRBJ2-7; 11 bases are a match to TRBD2. This CDR3 has 17 amino acids. The V and J ends lost 2 bases and 0 bases, in that order; junction bases with no gene match: 7. CDR1 and CDR2 from the germline V gene are SGHKS and YYEKEE (reference sequence). The entire variable domain, with the rest obtained from reference TRBV5-5 and TRBJ2-7, is as follows: DAGVTQSPTHLIKTRGQQVTLRCSPISGHKSVSWYQQVLGQGPQFIFQYYEKEERGRGNFPDRFSARQFPNYSSELNVNALLLGDSALYLCASSFNVSGRVSYEQYFGPGTRLTVT.

Worth noting for this clone: One junction end disagrees with the germline gene, perhaps due to a read error. The identical CDR3 is also encoded by other nucleotide sequences in the sample. This chain links TRBV15 with TRBJ2-1, with 10 bases fitting TRBD1. The CDR3 consists of 15 residues. Germline values: CDR1 LNHNV, CDR2 YYDKDF (reference sequence). The CDR3 region has the DNA TGTGCCACCAGCAGAGCGACAGGGGGCTGGAATGAGCAATTCTTC. Translation gives CATSRATGGWNEQFF.

The chain uses TRBV4-1 and TRBJ2-7; 8 bases are shared with TRBD2. This CDR3 has 17 amino acids. The trim removed 0 bases at V and 3 bases at J, leaving 10 bases unmatched. Germline CDR1 is MGHRA and CDR2 is YSYEKL. The CDR3 sequence: CASSQDKLAVRIYEQYF. The CDR3, as DNA: TGCGCCAGCAGCCAAGATAAACTAGCGGTAAGAATCTACGAGCAGTACTTC.

This clone has a single count. The chain is built from TRBV28 and TRBJ2-3, with D unresolved. Germline V gives CDR1 MDHEN, CDR2 SYDVKM. Trimming shortened V by 2 bases and J by 0 bases, and 6 bases separated the two germline ends. CDR3 length: 14 amino acids. The CDR3 is CASSLESSTDTQYF. CDR3 nucleotides: TGTGCCAGCAGTTTAGAGTCTAGCACAGATACGCAGTATTTT.